This T cell receptor beta chain was sequenced in a study of cytomegalovirus exposure and HLA in healthy donors. Of note for this clone: Its antigen is as yet unknown.

PCR primers comprised 60 Vbeta and 13 Jbeta primers. Generated by immunoSEQ multiplex PCR, the TCRdb table keeps only in-frame clones and is missing some. The sample lists 70,000 to 95,000 clones; over 75% were seen once. Whole-study findings and limits: It was taken for granted in presence/absence analyses that sequencing depth across donors was roughly uniform. Most TCR beta V segments were productive about 90% or about 30% of the time in an earlier analysis.

The specimen sequenced was PBMCs. The sequence was collected from a man between 18 and 35 years old in good health and CMV-seronegative.

The CDR3 here is CASSLAGGHQETQYF. CDR3 coding DNA: TGCGCCAGCAGCTTGGCGGGTGGCCACCAAGAGACCCAGTACTTC. This chain uses TRBV5-1 with TRBJ2-5; D is unclear. CDR1 is SGHRS and CDR2 is YFSETQ in the germline V gene. The CDR3 consists of 15 residues. The germline V and J ends were trimmed by 0 bases and 0 bases, with 9 bases remaining between them.